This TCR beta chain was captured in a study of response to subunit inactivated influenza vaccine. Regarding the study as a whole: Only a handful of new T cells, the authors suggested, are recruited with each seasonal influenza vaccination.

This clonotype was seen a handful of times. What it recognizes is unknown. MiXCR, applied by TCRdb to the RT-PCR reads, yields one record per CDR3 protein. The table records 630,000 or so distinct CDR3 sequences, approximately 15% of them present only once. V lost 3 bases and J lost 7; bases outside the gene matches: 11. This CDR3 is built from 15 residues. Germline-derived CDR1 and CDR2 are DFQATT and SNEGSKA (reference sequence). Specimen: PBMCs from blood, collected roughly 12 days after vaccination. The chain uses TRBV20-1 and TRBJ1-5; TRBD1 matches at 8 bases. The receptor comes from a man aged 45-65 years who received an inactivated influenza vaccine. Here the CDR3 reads CSASIRTGSKQPQHF. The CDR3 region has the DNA TGCAGTGCTAGTATCCGGACAGGGTCGAAACAGCCCCAGCATTTT.